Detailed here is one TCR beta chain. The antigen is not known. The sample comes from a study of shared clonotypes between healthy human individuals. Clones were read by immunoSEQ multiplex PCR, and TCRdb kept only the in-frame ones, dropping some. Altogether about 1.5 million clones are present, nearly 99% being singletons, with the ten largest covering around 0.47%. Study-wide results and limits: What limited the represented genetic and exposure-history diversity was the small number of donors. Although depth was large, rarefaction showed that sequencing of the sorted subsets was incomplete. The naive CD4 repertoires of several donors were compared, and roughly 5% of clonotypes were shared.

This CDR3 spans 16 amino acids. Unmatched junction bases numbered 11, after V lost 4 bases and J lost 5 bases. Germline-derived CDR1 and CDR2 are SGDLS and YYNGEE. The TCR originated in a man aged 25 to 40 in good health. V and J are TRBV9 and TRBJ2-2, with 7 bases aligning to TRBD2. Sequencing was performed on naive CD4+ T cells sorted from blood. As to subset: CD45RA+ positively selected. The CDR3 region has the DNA TGTGCCAGCAGCCTATTGAGGGAGGGCAGGACCGGGGAGCTGTTTTTT. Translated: CASSLLREGRTGELFF.